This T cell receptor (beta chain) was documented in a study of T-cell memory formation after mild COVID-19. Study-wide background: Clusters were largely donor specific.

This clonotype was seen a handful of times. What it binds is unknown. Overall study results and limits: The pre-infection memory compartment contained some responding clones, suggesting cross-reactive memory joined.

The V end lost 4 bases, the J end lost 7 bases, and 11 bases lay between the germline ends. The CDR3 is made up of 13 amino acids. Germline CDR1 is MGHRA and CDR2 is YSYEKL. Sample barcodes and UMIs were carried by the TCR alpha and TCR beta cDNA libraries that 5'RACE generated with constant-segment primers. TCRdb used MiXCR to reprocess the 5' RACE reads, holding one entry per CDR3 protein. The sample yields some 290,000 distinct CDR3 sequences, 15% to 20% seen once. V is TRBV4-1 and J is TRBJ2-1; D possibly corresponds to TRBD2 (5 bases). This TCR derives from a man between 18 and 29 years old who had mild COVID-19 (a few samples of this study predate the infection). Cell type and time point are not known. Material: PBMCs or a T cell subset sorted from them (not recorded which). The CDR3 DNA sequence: TGCGCCAGCAGCCGCCTGGGGAGTAATGAGCAGTTCTTC. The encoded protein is CASSRLGSNEQFF.